This is a list of T cell receptor beta chains from one sample in a study of cytomegalovirus exposure and HLA in healthy donors. Repertoires were generated with immunoSEQ multiplex PCR, while TCRdb's copy carries only in-frame clones and drops some. The data contain approximately 290,000 clones, roughly 80% of them singletons. Sequencing used PBMCs. The receptors shown here come from a girl aged 2 to 10 in good health and CMV-seronegative. The CDR3 runs from the conserved cysteine through the conserved F or W. D genes are given only for firm matches. Expanded clones get a size class; other rows say once, few or many, or leave the size out.

v_call,cdr3_length,clone_size,d_call,j_call,cdr3_aa,cdr3_nt
TRBV30,14,-,-,TRBJ2-1,CAWSLSDSYNEQFF,TGTGCCTGGAGTTTAAGCGACTCTTACAATGAGCAGTTCTTC
TRBV27,16,few,TRBD1,TRBJ1-5,CASSPSQGGSNQPQHF,TGTGCCAGCAGTCCTTCACAGGGGGGGAGCAATCAGCCCCAGCATTTT
TRBV6-4,16,few,TRBD2,TRBJ2-3,CASSEASGSGTDTQYF,TGTGCCAGCAGTGAGGCTAGCGGGAGTGGCACAGATACGCAGTATTTT
TRBV9,15,-,-,TRBJ1-3,CASSVEQGSGNTIYF,TGTGCCAGCAGCGTAGAACAGGGCTCTGGAAACACCATATATTTT
TRBV30,14,-,TRBD2,TRBJ2-1,CAWNKGLVWNEQFF,TGTGCCTGGAACAAAGGACTAGTCTGGAATGAGCAGTTCTTC
TRBV11-2,15,-,-,TRBJ2-3,CASSSTDRSTDTQYF,TGTGCCAGCAGCTCAACAGACAGAAGCACAGATACGCAGTATTTT
TRBV28,15,-,TRBD1,TRBJ2-7,CASSAYRGMSYEQYF,TGTGCCAGCAGTGCCTACAGGGGTATGTCCTACGAGCAGTACTTC
TRBV5-5,15,-,TRBD1,TRBJ2-7,CASSGGQGNSYEQYF,TGTGCCAGCAGCGGGGGACAGGGCAACTCCTACGAGCAGTACTTC
TRBV5-1,16,-,-,TRBJ1-3,CASSARSGSAGNTIYF,TGCGCCAGCAGCGCCCGTTCGGGTTCTGCTGGAAACACCATATATTTT
TRBV15,15,-,-,TRBJ1-1,CATSLRESGSTEAFF,TGTGCCACCAGCCTCCGGGAATCCGGGTCCACTGAAGCTTTCTTT
TRBV5-1,17,-,-,TRBJ2-1,CASSFMVGEAGYNEQFF,TGCGCCAGCAGCTTTATGGTGGGAGAGGCGGGCTACAATGAGCAGTTCTTC
TRBV27,16,-,-,TRBJ1-6,CASSYGTGETFSPLHF,TGTGCCAGCAGTTACGGGACTGGAGAAACCTTTTCACCCCTCCACTTT
TRBV27,14,-,TRBD1,TRBJ2-7,CASSPRTGTYEQYF,TGTGCCAGCAGTCCCCGGACAGGGACCTACGAGCAGTACTTC
TRBV7-8,16,few,TRBD2,TRBJ2-7,CASSLGVLAGAYEQYF,TGTGCCAGCAGCTTAGGCGTCTTAGCGGGTGCCTACGAGCAGTACTTC
TRBV5-5,16,-,TRBD1,TRBJ1-2,CASSFAQQGRLYGYTF,TGTGCCAGCAGCTTTGCGCAACAGGGGCGACTCTATGGCTACACCTTC
TRBV19,13,-,TRBD2,TRBJ2-1,CASSIGRGNQQFF,TGTGCCAGTAGTATTGGGCGGGGGAATCAGCAGTTCTTC
TRBV9,15,-,-,TRBJ2-5,CASSVGGLAGKTQYF,TGTGCCAGCAGCGTGGGGGGGCTTGCGGGGAAGACCCAGTACTTC
TRBV10-3,14,-,-,TRBJ2-3,CAVSLRESTDTQYF,TGTGCCGTCAGCCTCAGGGAAAGCACAGATACGCAGTATTTT
TRBV28,12,-,-,TRBJ2-5,CASSFRVETQYF,TGTGCCAGCAGTTTCAGGGTTGAGACCCAGTACTTC
TRBV10-3,16,-,-,TRBJ2-2,CAISERQPMGAGELFF,TGTGCCATCAGTGAGCGCCAGCCCATGGGAGCCGGGGAGCTGTTTTTT
TRBV5-8,13,once,-,TRBJ1-2,CASSRTGDYGYTF,TGTGCCAGCAGCAGGACTGGGGACTATGGCTACACCTTC
TRBV28,13,-,TRBD1,TRBJ2-7,CASRRGLRNEQYF,TGTGCCAGCAGGAGGGGGCTGAGGAACGAGCAGTACTTC
TRBV9,15,few,-,TRBJ2-7,CASSVAGGDPYEQYF,TGTGCCAGCAGCGTAGCCGGCGGGGACCCCTACGAGCAGTACTTC
TRBV5-4,13,-,-,TRBJ2-1,CASSLGADNEQFF,TGTGCCAGCAGCTTGGGGGCCGACAATGAGCAGTTCTTC
TRBV5-1,15,-,-,TRBJ2-6,CASSLRGSGANVLTF,TGCGCCAGCAGCTTGAGGGGATCCGGGGCCAACGTCCTGACTTTC
TRBV5-1,17,-,TRBD2,TRBJ2-1,CASSGRATGTSRGEQFF,TGCGCCAGCAGCGGGCGTGCGACCGGGACTAGCCGTGGTGAGCAGTTCTTC
TRBV2,13,-,-,TRBJ1-2,CASSWEGSYGYTF,TGTGCCAGCAGCTGGGAGGGTAGCTATGGCTACACCTTC
TRBV7-6,17,-,TRBD1,TRBJ1-1,CASSPGTGRIIGTEAFF,TGTGCCAGCAGCCCAGGGACAGGGAGGATCATCGGCACTGAAGCTTTCTTT
TRBV15,20,once,-,TRBJ2-1,CATSRDQATRRPPGRDEQFF,TGTGCCACCAGCAGAGATCAGGCAACCAGGAGGCCTCCCGGTAGAGATGAGCAGTTCTTC
TRBV27,15,-,TRBD2,TRBJ2-1,CASSLTSGRGGEQFF,TGTGCCAGCAGTTTAACTAGCGGGAGGGGGGGTGAGCAGTTCTTC
TRBV5-1,14,few,-,TRBJ1-3,CASSEDSFGNTIYF,TGCGCCAGCAGCGAGGACAGTTTTGGAAACACCATATATTTT
TRBV9,15,-,TRBD2,TRBJ2-7,CASSVTAGLAYEQYF,TGTGCCAGCAGCGTGACAGCGGGACTAGCATACGAGCAGTACTTC
TRBV7-9,15,-,TRBD1,TRBJ2-3,CASSPGQGAADTQYF,TGTGCCAGCAGCCCAGGACAGGGGGCCGCAGATACGCAGTATTTT
TRBV10-3,18,-,TRBD2,TRBJ2-5,CAISELGKWREGMETQYF,TGTGCCATCAGTGAGCTGGGGAAGTGGCGGGAGGGCATGGAGACCCAGTACTTC
TRBV28,14,-,-,TRBJ1-5,CASRGDRDYEPQHF,TGTGCCAGCCGGGGGGATCGGGACTATGAGCCCCAGCATTTT
TRBV6-5,15,-,TRBD2,TRBJ2-1,CASSPLAGTYNEQFF,TGTGCCAGCAGTCCACTAGCGGGGACATACAATGAGCAGTTCTTC
TRBV4-2,16,-,-,TRBJ2-7,CASSQETGRQRYEQYF,TGTGCCAGCAGCCAAGAAACCGGGAGACAGAGGTACGAGCAGTACTTT
TRBV14,23,-,TRBD2,TRBJ2-5,CASIKDPDNRGTSGGVTQETQYF,TGTGCCAGCATCAAAGACCCGGACAATAGGGGGACTAGCGGGGGGGTCACCCAAGAGACCCAGTACTTC
TRBV28,14,-,-,TRBJ2-7,CASRSPGHSYEQYF,TGTGCCAGCAGATCGCCGGGACACTCCTACGAGCAGTACTTC
TRBV6-5,15,-,TRBD1,TRBJ1-2,CASSYRDRAPYGYTF,TGTGCCAGCAGTTACCGGGACAGGGCCCCCTATGGCTACACCTTC
TRBV6-1,14,-,-,TRBJ2-1,CASSELTVYNEQFF,TGTGCCAGCAGTGAACTGACAGTCTACAATGAGCAGTTCTTC
TRBV5-1,14,-,-,TRBJ2-5,CASSLFGEVDTQYF,TGCGCCAGCAGCTTGTTTGGGGAGGTTGATACCCAGTACTTC
TRBV7-9,12,once,-,TRBJ2-7,CASSSELYEQYF,TGTGCCAGCAGCTCCGAACTCTACGAGCAGTACTTC